This T cell receptor (beta chain) was observed in a study of PD-1 blockade in classical Hodgkin lymphoma. Following autologous stem cell transplantation, relapse occurred in every patient, and exposure to brentuximab vedotin varied. When best responses were assessed, they were complete response, partial response or progressive disease. Overall study findings and caveats: Among the patients, those starting nivolumab under 1 year after ASCT were excluded. The origin of the repertoire differences remains undefined, with disease activity or prior therapy as possible causes. TCR diversity in CD4+, not CD8+, cells rose significantly by C4D1.

Details on this clone: Antigen specificity is unknown.

Only in-frame clones appear in the TCRdb table, and some are missing; sequencing was by immunoSEQ multiplex PCR. The sample carries about 37,000 clones, 60% to 85% recorded once. The CDR3 is 12 residues long. CDR1 is SGHDT, CDR2 YYEEEE, per germline. Trimming took off 0 bases at V and 9 bases at J, with 7 bases between the two ends. The rearrangement links TRBV5-6 to TRBJ2-1, with D perhaps TRBD2 (5 bases). The clonotype comes from a human donor with classical Hodgkin lymphoma. The sample here was peripheral blood mononuclear cells (PBMCs), taken at baseline. CDR3 loop: CASSLEAGEQFF. The CDR3 region has the DNA TGTGCCAGCAGCTTGGAGGCGGGTGAGCAGTTCTTC.